The 31 T cell receptor beta chains below come from one sample, sequenced in a study of blood T cell repertoires in COVID-19. Only in-frame clones appear in the TCRdb table, and some are missing; sequencing was by immunoSEQ multiplex PCR. This table has about 210,000 clones, around 87% appearing once. Source material: peripheral blood. The receptors here all came from a man in his 60s with acute or convalescent COVID-19.

The chain couples TRBV30 to TRBJ2-2; possible D gene TRBD1, 5 bases. Trimming stripped 1 base from V and 2 bases from J, with 5 bases between. Germline assignment: CDR1 GTSNPN and CDR2 SVGIG (reference sequence). This CDR3 region has 13 residues. CDR3 in DNA: TGTGCCTGGAGTGGGACAAACACCGGGGAGCTGTTTTTT. Translation: CAWSGTNTGELFF.

The chain recombines TRBV5-1 with TRBJ2-7, with 12 bases that match TRBD2. CDR3 size: 17 residues. Germline CDR1 reads SGHRS; CDR2 reads YFSETQ. Trimming removed 0 bases from V and 5 bases from J; junction bases left unmatched: 9. The CDR3: CASSLVGLAGGPHEQYF. The CDR3 DNA reads as TGCGCCAGCAGCTTGGTGGGGCTAGCGGGGGGGCCCCACGAGCAGTACTTC.

The chain is built from TRBV7-2 and TRBJ2-1; tentative D call: TRBD2 (5 bases). CDR1 SGHTA and CDR2 FQGNSA come from the germline V gene. The CDR3 consists of 17 residues. Trimming removed 1 base from V and 4 bases from J, with 17 bases in between. CDR3 loop: CASSLGKGQRPYNEQFF. The CDR3 DNA reads TGTGCCAGCAGCTTAGGAAAGGGCCAGCGGCCATACAATGAGCAGTTCTTC.

This clone was detected once. The chain joins TRBV18 to TRBJ1-1; possibly TRBD1 for D (6 bases). CDR3 length equals 15 residues. The ends were cut back, 5 bases at V and 6 bases at J, with 19 bases in the middle. Germline loops: CDR1 KGHSH, CDR2 LQKENI. CDR3 protein: CASSRDTPKLSEAFF. The CDR3, as DNA: TGTGCCAGCTCAAGGGACACCCCTAAGCTGTCTGAAGCTTTCTTT.

The chain links TRBV6-2 or TRBV6-3 to TRBJ1-1, with D possibly being TRBD1 (5 bases). V was trimmed by 3 bases and J by 4 bases, leaving 15 bases between them. In germline, CDR1 is MNHEY, CDR2 SVGEGT. The CDR3 is 15 amino acids. In DNA, the CDR3 is TGTGCCAGCAGTTATGGGGGGAGTTATACCACTGAAGCTTTCTTT. It encodes CASSYGGSYTTEAFF.

This clone was detected ten times or more. The chain joins TRBV21-1 to TRBJ1-5; no DNA check was done on the table's D call, TRBD1. TRBV21-1 is tagged as a pseudogene. The CDR3 is 18 residues long. DNA of the CDR3: TGTGCCAGCAGCAAAGATAAGTTTTCAAGACAGGGTCTACAGCCCCAGCATTTT. This sequence encodes CASSKDKFSRQGLQPQHF.

The chain couples TRBV6-5 to TRBJ1-1; TRBD1 aligns across 7 bases. Germline trimming cut 7 bases from V and 6 bases from J; bases unmatched to any gene: 14. In germline, CDR1 is MNHEY, CDR2 SVGAGI. CDR3 size: 15 residues. CDR3 DNA sequence: TGTGCCAGCAAGCGGAACGCCGGGACAGAGCCTGAAGCTTTCTTT. This codes for CASKRNAGTEPEAFF.

The V gene is TRBV14, the J gene TRBJ2-2; a weak D match, TRBD2 (6 bases). Per the germline V gene, CDR1 is SGHDN and CDR2 is FVKESK. V was clipped by 3 bases and J by 9 bases, with 17 bases between them. The CDR3 sequence is 15 residues long. The CDR3 coding sequence is TGTGCCAGCAGCCACGGCGGGACGCGGATCTGGGAGCTGTTTTTT. Translated, it gives CASSHGGTRIWELFF.

V is TRBV9 and J is TRBJ2-1, with D tentatively TRBD1 (6 bases). CDR3 size: 13 residues. V was clipped by 3 bases and J by 9 bases, with 13 bases between them. CDR1 and CDR2 (germline): SGDLS, YYNGEE. The CDR3 nucleotides are TGTGCCAGCAGCGAGGGGACACTCACTGAGCAGTTCTTC. Amino acid sequence: CASSEGTLTEQFF.

The rearrangement joins TRBV5-5 to TRBJ2-7; 8 nucleotides agree with TRBD1. V shed 1 base, J shed 1 base, and the junction held 10 bases outside the gene matches. Looked up from germline, CDR1 is SGHKS and CDR2 is YYEKEE (reference sequence). The CDR3 length is 17 residues. The CDR3 sequence: CASSLFSQGAGSYEQYF. CDR3 DNA: TGTGCCAGCAGCTTGTTTTCCCAGGGGGCCGGGTCCTACGAGCAGTACTTC.

V usage is TRBV28 and J usage is TRBJ1-1; D is ambiguous. The V end lost 1 base, the J end lost 4 bases, and 16 bases lay between the germline ends. The CDR3 runs 16 residues. CDR1 and CDR2 (germline): MDHEN, SYDVKM. CDR3 nucleotide sequence: TGTGCCAGCAGTTTATTAGTTTTAGGTGGAGGCACTGAAGCTTTCTTT. This encodes CASSLLVLGGGTEAFF.

The rearrangement joins TRBV5-4 to TRBJ2-5, with a tentative D call TRBD1 (7 bases). With 0 bases removed from V and 5 bases from J, the gap between germline ends came to 14 bases. CDR3 length: 15 residues. Germline V lookup: CDR1 SGHNT, CDR2 YYREEE (reference sequence). The CDR3 DNA follows: TGTGCCAGCAGCTTGGATGGCAGGGGGAGGGAGACCCAGTACTTC. Amino acids: CASSLDGRGRETQYF.

There are a few counts of this clone. This rearrangement joins TRBV5-1 to TRBJ1-2; 9 bases match TRBD1. CDR1 and CDR2 (germline): SGHRS, YFSETQ. The CDR3 totals 15 residues. The V segment lost 4 bases and the J segment 7 bases; nucleotides outside the gene matches: 11. In nucleotides, the CDR3 is TGCGCCAGCAGCCTTGGGACAGGGTACGGGGCTGGCTACACCTTC. This translates into CASSLGTGYGAGYTF. The full variable domain, in which reference TRBV5-1 and TRBJ1-2 provide the parts outside the CDR3, is KAGVTQTPRYLIKTRGQQVTLSCSPISGHRSVSWYQQTPGQGLQFLFEYFSETQRNKGNFPGRFSGRQFSNSRSEMNVSTLELGDSALYLCASSLGTGYGAGYTFGSGTRLTVV.

The chain combines TRBV18 with TRBJ1-1, with D unclear. CDR1 is KGHSH and CDR2 is LQKENI in the germline V gene. The CDR3 covers 16 residues. Trimming took 0 bases from V and 0 from J, leaving 11 bases between them. The CDR3 sequence: CASSPPAVGVNTEAFF. CDR3 sequence (DNA): TGTGCCAGCTCACCACCGGCGGTCGGAGTGAACACTGAAGCTTTCTTT.

This clone has just one count. This chain links TRBV6-1 with TRBJ2-1, with D possibly being TRBD1 (5 bases). The CDR3 has 16 amino acids. Deletions cut 3 bases from V and 2 bases from J, with 14 bases between. In germline, CDR1 is MNHNS, CDR2 SASEGT. The CDR3: CASSDDSEKPYNEQFF. CDR3 nucleotides: TGTGCCAGCAGTGACGACAGTGAGAAACCCTACAATGAGCAGTTCTTC.

This clone was seen once. This sequence joins TRBV24-1 and TRBJ2-3, with D tentatively TRBD2 (6 bases). Trimming took off 3 bases at V and 5 bases at J, with 8 bases between the two ends. The germline V gene has CDR1 KGHDR and CDR2 SFDVKD. CDR3 length equals 13 residues. CDR3 sequence reads: CATSDGGIDTQYF. In DNA, the CDR3 is TGTGCCACCAGTGATGGGGGGATAGATACGCAGTATTTT.

This rearrangement joins TRBV28 to TRBJ2-5, with 10 bases identical to TRBD2. The V gene's germline CDR1 is MDHEN and CDR2 SYDVKM. V lost 8 bases and J lost 5; bases outside the gene matches: 5. The CDR3 sequence is 13 residues long. The CDR3 nucleotides are TGTGCCAGCGTAGCGGGGGGTAGGGAGACCCAGTACTTC. As protein: CASVAGGRETQYF. The complete variable domain, with remaining parts taken from reference TRBV28 and TRBJ2-5, reads DVKVTQSSRYLVKRTGEKVFLECVQDMDHENMFWYRQDPGLGLRLIYFSYDVKMKEKGDIPEGYSVSREKKERFSLILESASTNQTSMYLCASVAGGRETQYFGPGTRLLVL.

The V and J genes are TRBV3-1 (or the pseudogene TRBV3-2) and TRBJ2-1; 11 positions match TRBD2. The CDR3 covers 16 residues. Trimming at V came to 0 bases and at J to 4 bases, leaving 2 bases not matched to a gene. Germline V gene lookup returns CDR1 LGHDT and CDR2 YNNKEL (reference sequence). This CDR3 is CASSQDRTSGYNEQFF. For the CDR3, the DNA is TGTGCCAGCAGCCAAGATAGGACTAGCGGGTACAATGAGCAGTTCTTC.

The chain joins TRBV27 to TRBJ1-4, with 8 bases aligning to TRBD1. The junction had 4 bases not matched to a gene; V was cut back by 2 bases and J by 5 bases. Germline-derived CDR1 and CDR2 are MNHEY and SMNVEV (reference sequence). This CDR3 is 15 amino acids long. The CDR3 reads CASSLGTGYNEKLFF. For the CDR3, the DNA is TGTGCCAGCAGTTTAGGGACAGGATACAATGAAAAACTGTTTTTT.

This clone was seen just once. V and J are TRBV19 and TRBJ1-3; unclear D gene. The CDR3 runs to 16 residues. The germline V gene has CDR1 LNHDA and CDR2 SQIVND (reference sequence). V shed 3 bases and J shed 0 bases, with 12 bases lying between them. The CDR3 loop is CASSIWQASSGNTIYF. Here the CDR3 DNA reads TGTGCCAGTAGTATTTGGCAGGCCTCCTCTGGAAACACCATATATTTT.

This sequence joins TRBV3-1 (or the pseudogene TRBV3-2) and TRBJ1-4, with D possibly being TRBD1 (5 bases). Germline values: CDR1 LGHDT, CDR2 YNNKEL (reference sequence). The germline V and J ends were trimmed by 0 bases and 7 bases, with 12 bases remaining between them. The CDR3 sequence is 15 residues long. The CDR3 here is CASSQEWGVGEKLFF. The DNA for the CDR3 is TGTGCCAGCAGCCAAGAGTGGGGGGTAGGTGAAAAACTGTTTTTT.

The CDR3 DNA reads as TGTGCCAGCAGTACAACAGGGGGTGGTAACTATGGCTACACCTTC. It is translated as CASSTTGGGNYGYTF. The chain combines TRBV28 with TRBJ1-2, with TRBD1 identical over 8 bases. V trimming: 5 bases; J trimming: 1 base; junction bases outside the gene matches: 6. CDR3 length: 15 amino acids. Germline V gives CDR1 MDHEN, CDR2 SYDVKM.

This chain joins TRBV2 and TRBJ1-5, with D possibly TRBD1 on 5 matching bases. Germline CDR1 and CDR2: SNHLY and FYNNEI. V was cut by 8 bases and J by 0 bases, with 14 bases left in between. This CDR3 spans 15 amino acids. The DNA for the CDR3 is TGTGCCAGCGAAAGTGACAGCTATAGCAATCAGCCCCAGCATTTT. It yields the protein CASESDSYSNQPQHF.

The chain carries TRBV6-1 and TRBJ1-1; 9 bases line up with TRBD1. The junction had 13 bases not matched to a gene; V was cut back by 6 bases and J by 11 bases. CDR3 length: 14 amino acids. Germline V lookup: CDR1 MNHNS, CDR2 SASEGT. The CDR3 DNA follows: TGTGCCAGCAGCTCCAACACCTGGGACAGGGCGGCTTTCTTT. Translation gives CASSSNTWDRAAFF.

The CDR3 is CASSEQALNTEAFF. CDR3 sequence (DNA): TGCGCCAGCAGCGAGCAGGCGTTGAACACTGAAGCTTTCTTT. This sequence joins TRBV5-1 and TRBJ1-1; the D is unclear. The germline V and J ends were trimmed by 4 bases and 0 bases, with 10 bases remaining between them. The CDR3 has 14 residues. Looked up from germline, CDR1 is SGHRS and CDR2 is YFSETQ.

The chain couples TRBV9 to TRBJ2-7; a weak D match, TRBD1 (5 bases). V was trimmed by 0 bases and J by 5 bases, leaving 15 bases between them. The CDR3 is 15 amino acids. Germline V gene data show CDR1 as SGDLS and CDR2 as YYNGEE. The CDR3 region is CASSVEWWEGDEQYF. DNA of the CDR3: TGTGCCAGCAGCGTAGAATGGTGGGAAGGGGACGAGCAGTACTTC.

The V call is TRBV14, the J call TRBJ1-4, with no clear D. V lost 0 bases and J lost 12, with 11 bases in between. CDR3 length: 13 residues. Germline V gene sequence: CDR1 SGHDN, CDR2 FVKESK. Here the CDR3 DNA reads TGTGCCAGCAGCCAAGAGGGTCACGGGGAACTGTTTTTT. It yields the protein CASSQEGHGELFF.

This chain uses TRBV7-2 with TRBJ1-2, with 9 bases that match TRBD1. Per the germline V gene, CDR1 is SGHTA and CDR2 is FQGNSA. CDR3 size: 15 residues. With V trimmed by 5 bases and J by 4 bases, 8 bases remained unmatched. The CDR3, as DNA: TGTGCCAGCAGCCCCGGACAGGGGCTTAGCTATGGCTACACCTTC. Its protein product is CASSPGQGLSYGYTF.

The chain carries TRBV5-4 and TRBJ2-7; 9 positions agree with TRBD1. The trim removed 3 bases at V and 6 bases at J, leaving 7 bases unmatched. Germline CDR1 is SGHNT and CDR2 is YYREEE (reference sequence). This CDR3 spans 14 amino acids. This CDR3 reads CASSSGTGFFEQYF. CDR3 in DNA: TGTGCCAGCAGCTCCGGGACAGGGTTTTTCGAGCAGTACTTC.

This chain connects TRBV7-9 to TRBJ2-3; 11 bases line up with TRBD2. Looked up from germline, CDR1 is SEHNR and CDR2 is FQNEAQ (reference sequence). The CDR3 sequence is 17 residues long. Trimming cost V 5 bases and J 3 bases; bases outside gene matches: 10. CDR3: CASSTKAASGGTDTQYF. The DNA for the CDR3 is TGTGCCAGCAGCACGAAGGCGGCTAGCGGGGGGACAGATACGCAGTATTTT.

The rearrangement joins TRBV29-1 to TRBJ1-2; 8 bases are a match to TRBD1. Trimming removed 8 bases from V and 0 bases from J; junction bases left unmatched: 5. CDR1 SQVTM and CDR2 ANQGSEA come from the germline V gene. The CDR3 extends over 13 amino acids. The CDR3 coding sequence is TGCAGCACACCGGGACAGGCTAACTATGGCTACACCTTC. Translated, it gives CSTPGQANYGYTF. The variable domain in full, completed from reference TRBV29-1 and TRBJ1-2, reads SAVISQKPSRDICQRGTSLTIQCQVDSQVTMMFWYRQQPGQSLTLIATANQGSEATYESGFVIDKFPISRPNLTFSTLTVSNMSPEDSSIYLCSTPGQANYGYTFGSGTRLTVV.